These 31 T cell receptor beta chains came from one sample sequenced in a study of patients and donors after allogeneic stem cell transplantation. TCRdb re-derived calls from the RT-PCR reads in MiXCR, one entry per CDR3 protein. The table includes about 200,000 distinct CDR3 sequences, 41% detected once. The specimen was blood, either unsorted or a sorted T cell fraction (not recorded which). The receptor source for this set is a human donor who was either an allogeneic HSCT recipient or a stem cell or donor lymphocyte infusion donor (not recorded which). It is not recorded whose cells these are; they may come from a transplant donor.

V usage is TRBV6-2 or TRBV6-3 and J usage is TRBJ2-3; D call uncertain. With 6 bases removed from V and 2 bases from J, the gap between germline ends came to 15 bases. The CDR3 runs 15 residues. Germline CDR1 is MNHEY and CDR2 is SVGEGT. CDR3 DNA: TGTGCCAGCAGGCCATTCCTAGGAGTCACAGATACGCAGTATTTT. Its translation is CASRPFLGVTDTQYF.

The chain links TRBV7-2 to TRBJ2-3; TRBD2 matches 8 bases. This CDR3 has 16 amino acids. Germline V gives CDR1 SGHTA, CDR2 FQGNSA. Losses at the gene ends were 5 bases for V and 1 base for J; bases not matched to a gene: 8. CDR3 protein: CASSQASGLRTDTQYF. The CDR3 DNA follows: TGTGCCAGCAGCCAGGCTAGCGGGCTACGCACAGATACGCAGTATTTT.

J is TRBJ1-5 and V is TRBV11-2, with a weak D call TRBD1 (5 bases). This CDR3 has 18 amino acids. Trimming shortened V by 3 bases and J by 2 bases, and 20 bases separated the two germline ends. CDR1 and CDR2 (germline): SGHAT, FQNNGV. The CDR3 spells CASSFTPPGERGNQPQHF. In nucleotides, the CDR3 is TGTGCCAGCAGCTTCACCCCCCCGGGGGAACGGGGCAATCAGCCCCAGCATTTT. Filled out from reference TRBV11-2 and TRBJ1-5, the complete variable domain reads EAGVAQSPRYKIIEKRQSVAFWCNPISGHATLYWYQQILGQGPKLLIQFQNNGVVDDSQLPKDRFSAERLKGVDSTLKIQPAKLEDSAVYLCASSFTPPGERGNQPQHFGDGTRLSIL.

The chain joins TRBV20-1 to TRBJ1-1; D may be TRBD1 (6 bases). The germline V gene has CDR1 DFQATT and CDR2 SNEGSKA (reference sequence). There are 14 residues in the CDR3. Trimming cost V 1 base and J 3 bases, with 12 bases left between them. The CDR3 loop is CSARAGTQHTEAFF. DNA of the CDR3: TGCAGTGCTAGAGCCGGGACACAGCACACTGAAGCTTTCTTT.

The chain carries TRBV4-2 and TRBJ2-7; the match to TRBD1 covers 7 bases. CDR1 is LGHNA and CDR2 is YNFKEQ in the germline V gene. The CDR3 has 15 residues. V shed 7 bases and J 0 bases; nucleotides not matched to a gene: 9. The CDR3 DNA reads as TGTGCCAGCACTCATGACAGGGACGGCTCCTACGAGCAGTACTTC. Translated, it gives CASTHDRDGSYEQYF.

The genes are TRBV7-8 and TRBJ2-5; D is possibly TRBD1 or TRBD2 (5 bases each). Germline CDR1 and CDR2: SGHVS and FQNEAQ. Trimming shortened V by 6 bases and J by 4 bases, and 6 bases separated the two germline ends. CDR3 length: 11 amino acids. The CDR3 is CASRGTETQYF. The CDR3 DNA reads TGTGCCAGCAGGGGGACAGAGACCCAGTACTTC.

This clonotype was seen more than once but under ten times. The chain employs TRBV10-2 and TRBJ1-5; 7 positions match TRBD1. V lost 0 bases and J lost 5; bases outside the gene matches: 4. The V gene's germline CDR1 is WSHSY and CDR2 SAAADI. The CDR3 contains 15 residues. As DNA, the CDR3 is TGCGCCAGCAGTGAGTCGGGAGGGGGCCATCAGCCCCAGCATTTT. Residues: CASSESGGGHQPQHF.

This clonotype was counted only a few times. V is TRBV12-3 or TRBV12-4 and J is TRBJ1-4, with TRBD1 matching over 10 bases. The CDR3 length is 10 residues. The CDR3 region has the DNA TGTAGGGACAGGGGCGAAAAACTGTTTTTT. Protein product: CRDRGEKLFF.

The chain employs TRBV7-9 and TRBJ1-5; 7 bases align to TRBD1. CDR3 length: 17 residues. Germline V gives CDR1 SEHNR, CDR2 FQNEAQ (reference sequence). The ends lost 5 bases at V and 4 bases at J; junction bases unmatched: 14. The CDR3 bases are TGTGCCAGCAGCCAGGGGGAAGGGGTGGCAGAAAATCAGCCCCAGCATTTT. The encoded protein is CASSQGEGVAENQPQHF.

The chain combines TRBV7-9 with TRBJ2-1, with 7 nucleotides matching TRBD2. The CDR3 spans 12 residues. The germline V gene has CDR1 SEHNR and CDR2 FQNEAQ (reference sequence). Losses at the gene ends were 6 bases for V and 9 bases for J; bases not matched to a gene: 5. CDR3 DNA sequence: TGTGCCAGCAGAACCTCTAGCGGTGAGCAGTTCTTC. Translation: CASRTSSGEQFF.

V is TRBV6-6 and J is TRBJ2-1; the match to TRBD2 covers 7 bases. This CDR3 comprises 15 residues. Germline V gene data show CDR1 as MNHNY and CDR2 as SVGAGI (reference sequence). Trimming removed 2 bases from V and 2 bases from J; junction bases left unmatched: 3. Here the CDR3 reads CASSYGEGTYNEQFF. The CDR3 bases are TGTGCCAGCAGTTACGGGGAGGGTACCTACAATGAGCAGTTCTTC.

The CDR3 DNA sequence: TGCAGTGCTAGGAATACAGGGGCGAACACTGAAGCTTTCTTT. This sequence encodes CSARNTGANTEAFF. The chain recombines TRBV20-1 with TRBJ1-1, with 7 positions matching TRBD1. The CDR3 covers 14 residues. After removal of 3 bases from V and 1 base from J, the junction contained 5 bases not matched to a gene. Germline CDR1 is DFQATT and CDR2 is SNEGSKA (reference sequence).

This clonotype was picked up a small number of times. The chain joins TRBV29-1 to TRBJ2-5, with 7 bases that match TRBD1. The CDR3 contains 14 residues. The trim removed 0 bases at V and 1 base at J, leaving 2 bases unmatched. Germline CDR1 SQVTM, CDR2 ANQGSEA. In DNA, the CDR3 is TGCAGCGTTGAAGACAGGGGGACCCAAGAGACCCAGTACTTC. Its translation is CSVEDRGTQETQYF.

This clonotype was recorded a few times. The V and J genes are TRBV10-3 and TRBJ2-1; 10 bases fit TRBD2. In germline, CDR1 is ENHRY, CDR2 SYGVKD. V lost 9 bases, J lost 8 bases, and 4 bases stayed unmatched. The CDR3 spans 12 residues. CDR3 in amino acids: CAIGTSAYEQFF. The CDR3 DNA reads as TGTGCCATAGGGACTAGCGCGTATGAGCAGTTCTTC.

The chain employs TRBV7-9 and TRBJ1-1; D gene uncertain. V lost 2 bases to trimming and J lost 2 bases, with 12 bases between them. Germline V gene lookup returns CDR1 SEHNR and CDR2 FQNEAQ (reference sequence). This CDR3 contains 15 residues. The CDR3 DNA sequence: TGTGCCAGCAGCTTACCTCCAAACTCCAACACTGAAGCTTTCTTT. Its protein is CASSLPPNSNTEAFF.

This chain uses TRBV5-1 with TRBJ1-2; 9 bases fit TRBD1. This CDR3 region has 14 residues. Germline lookup yields CDR1 SGHRS and CDR2 YFSETQ. The V and J ends lost 6 bases and 3 bases, in that order; junction bases with no gene match: 6. CDR3 in amino acids: CASKEGQGYYGYTF. The CDR3 DNA reads TGCGCCAGCAAGGAAGGACAGGGGTACTATGGCTACACCTTC.

Comment on this clonotype: Germline and junction disagree at one end, which may indicate a read error. The CDR3 DNA is TGCGCCGGCAGCTTGGCGGCGGGGGCGCGGACCGGGGAGCTGTTTTTT. Its translation: CAGSLAAGARTGELFF. The rearrangement links TRBV5-1 to TRBJ2-2; D may be TRBD2 (7 bases). The CDR3 totals 16 residues. CDR1 is SGHRS, CDR2 YFSETQ, per germline.

The chain employs TRBV11-2 and TRBJ2-1; D might be TRBD2 (5 bases). CDR3 length equals 11 residues. V lost 5 bases and J lost 9, with 8 bases in between. CDR1 SGHAT and CDR2 FQNNGV come from the germline V gene. The CDR3 here is CASSGRSEQFF. CDR3 coding DNA: TGTGCCAGCAGCGGGAGAAGTGAGCAGTTCTTC.

J is TRBJ2-2 and V is TRBV20-1, with 7 bases lining up with TRBD1. V was clipped by 3 bases and J by 2 bases; unmatched bases: 9. The CDR3 consists of 16 residues. The V gene's germline CDR1 is DFQATT and CDR2 SNEGSKA (reference sequence). The CDR3 DNA follows: TGCAGTGCTAGGCGATCCGGGACAGCTAACACCGGGGAGCTGTTTTTT. Translating it yields CSARRSGTANTGELFF.

This clonotype was counted between two and nine times. The chain couples TRBV29-1 to TRBJ1-4; 8 nucleotides agree with TRBD1. This CDR3 spans 14 amino acids. Germline lookup yields CDR1 SQVTM and CDR2 ANQGSEA. J was trimmed by 6 bases and V by 6 bases; bases with no gene match: 9. In DNA form, the CDR3 reads TGCAGCGTCGACGCAGGGGGCGCGGATGAAAAACTGTTTTTT. Translating gives CSVDAGGADEKLFF.

There are a few counts of this clonotype. The rearrangement uses TRBV24-1 and TRBJ1-5; D unclear. The germline CDR1 and CDR2 sequences are KGHDR and SFDVKD. Trimming left V 5 bases short and J 0 bases short, with 7 bases between. This CDR3 contains 14 residues. The CDR3 loop is CATSAELSNQPQHF. CDR3 DNA: TGTGCCACCAGTGCGGAACTTAGCAATCAGCCCCAGCATTTT.

This chain joins TRBV7-9 and TRBJ2-1; 7 bases line up with TRBD2. Trimming removed 6 bases from V and 4 bases from J; junction bases left unmatched: 12. This CDR3 spans 16 amino acids. The germline V gene encodes CDR1 SEHNR and CDR2 FQNEAQ (reference sequence). The CDR3 sequence is CASSFTRGGVYNEQFF. Written as DNA, the CDR3 is TGTGCCAGCAGTTTCACCCGCGGGGGAGTATACAATGAGCAGTTCTTC. Filled out from reference TRBV7-9 and TRBJ2-1, the complete variable domain reads DTGVSQNPRHKITKRGQNVTFRCDPISEHNRLYWYRQTLGQGPEFLTYFQNEAQLEKSRLLSDRFSAERPKGSFSTLEIQRTEQGDSAMYLCASSFTRGGVYNEQFFGPGTRLTVL.

V usage is TRBV6-5 and J usage is TRBJ2-7; D tentatively reads TRBD1 or TRBD2 (7 bases each). Germline CDR1 is MNHEY and CDR2 is SVGAGI. The germline V and J ends were trimmed by 8 bases and 7 bases, with 21 bases remaining between them. The CDR3 length is 14 residues. CDR3 sequence reads: CASCLLGGGGEQYF. CDR3 nucleotides: TGTGCCAGCTGCCTACTGGGAGGGGGCGGTGAGCAGTACTTC.

This clonotype has more than one count but fewer than ten. V is TRBV4-2 and J is TRBJ1-2; D may be TRBD1 (5 bases). This CDR3 is 16 amino acids long. V shed 0 bases and J shed 4 bases, with 15 bases lying between them. Germline V gene sequence: CDR1 LGHNA, CDR2 YNFKEQ. The CDR3 protein is CASSQDGGGTSYGYTF. The CDR3 DNA reads as TGTGCCAGCAGCCAAGATGGCGGGGGGACCTCCTATGGCTACACCTTC.

This clonotype is a singleton in its sample. The gene calls are TRBV4-3 and TRBJ2-7, with 12 bases that match TRBD2. CDR3 length equals 20 residues. Germline trimming cut 0 bases from V and 4 bases from J; bases unmatched to any gene: 16. Per the germline V gene, CDR1 is LGHNA and CDR2 is YSLEER. CDR3 protein: CASSQESMASGRASGYEQYF. In DNA form, the CDR3 reads TGCGCCAGCAGCCAAGAATCGATGGCTAGCGGGAGGGCCTCTGGGTACGAGCAGTACTTC.

This clonotype was seen more than once but under ten times. This rearrangement joins TRBV4-3 to TRBJ1-1, with D unclear. With 0 bases removed from V and 4 bases from J, the gap between germline ends came to 12 bases. Germline V gene lookup returns CDR1 LGHNA and CDR2 YSLEER. The length of the CDR3 is 15 residues. The CDR3 here is CASSQDVLYSTEAFF. The CDR3 nucleotides are TGCGCCAGCAGCCAAGATGTGCTCTATTCCACTGAAGCTTTCTTT.

V gene TRBV4-3 combines with J gene TRBJ2-5, with a tentative D call TRBD2 (6 bases). The CDR3 runs to 16 residues. V shed 0 bases and J shed 4 bases, with 15 bases lying between them. Germline CDR1 and CDR2: LGHNA and YSLEER. The CDR3 bases are TGCGCCAGCAGCCAAGACTATGGGGACTTCAGAGAGACCCAGTACTTC. Its translation: CASSQDYGDFRETQYF.

In its sample, this clonotype was seen once. The rearrangement links TRBV20-1 to TRBJ2-2, with D possibly being TRBD1 (6 bases). CDR3 size: 12 residues. The germline V gene encodes CDR1 DFQATT and CDR2 SNEGSKA (reference sequence). CDR3 residues: CSTGRNTGELFF. The CDR3 nucleotides read TGCAGCACAGGGAGGAACACCGGGGAGCTGTTTTTT.

This chain links TRBV3-1 with TRBJ1-4; 9 nucleotides line up with TRBD1. The CDR3 extends over 14 amino acids. Germline V gene sequence: CDR1 LGHDT, CDR2 YNNKEL (reference sequence). Trimming removed 5 bases from V and 7 bases from J; junction bases left unmatched: 5. This CDR3 reads CASSTTGGGEKLFF. CDR3 nucleotide sequence: TGTGCCAGCAGCACAACAGGGGGCGGTGAAAAACTGTTTTTT.

This clonotype was found once. The chain links TRBV3-1 to TRBJ2-1; no firm D call. Germline-derived CDR1 and CDR2 are LGHDT and YNNKEL (reference sequence). The CDR3 consists of 15 residues. Trimming shortened V by 1 base and J by 5 bases, and 12 bases separated the two germline ends. CDR3 in DNA: TGTGCCAGCAGCCAAGGAGTTATAGGGCACAATGAGCAGTTCTTC. Translation: CASSQGVIGHNEQFF.

V and J are TRBV27 and TRBJ2-7; D call uncertain. V lost 2 bases, J lost 2 bases, and 10 bases lay in between. The V gene's germline CDR1 is MNHEY and CDR2 SMNVEV (reference sequence). CDR3 length: 14 residues. In DNA form, the CDR3 reads TGTGCCAGCAGTTTAGGGCTAAACCCCTACGAGCAGTACTTC. Translation gives CASSLGLNPYEQYF.